These 6 T cell receptor beta chains came from one sample sequenced in a study of T cell repertoires in aging, cancer and after chemotherapy. The template was genomic DNA from peripheral blood, not RNA. A mixed TRB-A/B primer pool amplified rearranged TRB by multiplex touch-down PCR. TCRdb ran MiXCR on the multiplex PCR reads and lists one entry per CDR3 protein. The table has 5,000 to 6,500 distinct CDR3 sequences, 26% seen once. Material for sequencing was blood. These receptors all come from a human donor in good health.

This clonotype turned up a few times. The rearrangement joins TRBV24-1 to TRBJ2-5, with TRBD1 identical over 8 bases. The CDR3 sequence is 15 residues long. Germline V lookup: CDR1 KGHDR, CDR2 SFDVKD. With 4 bases clipped from V and 5 bases from J, the junction kept 8 bases outside the gene matches. CDR3 loop: CATSDSTGAVETQYF. As DNA, the CDR3 is TGTGCCACCAGTGACTCGACAGGGGCCGTCGAGACCCAGTACTTC.

This clonotype is labeled as medium-sized. V is TRBV19 and J is TRBJ2-5; the match to TRBD1 covers 7 bases. The CDR3 runs to 14 residues. V shed 6 bases, J shed 1 base, and the junction held 5 bases outside the gene matches. CDR1 and CDR2 (germline): LNHDA, SQIVND (reference sequence). Here the CDR3 reads CASSAWDSQETQYF. The CDR3 nucleotides are TGTGCCAGTAGCGCATGGGACAGCCAAGAGACCCAGTACTTC.

The chain is built from TRBV11-1 and TRBJ2-3; 8 bases map to TRBD1. CDR1 is SGHAT and CDR2 is FQDESV in the germline V gene (reference sequence). There are 14 residues in the CDR3. V was pared by 5 bases and J by 4 bases, with 5 bases of the junction left unmatched. CDR3 nucleotides: TGTGCCAGCAGCCTCCAGGGGGCATCAGATACGCAGTATTTT. This sequence encodes CASSLQGASDTQYF.

V is TRBV7-2 and J is TRBJ1-5, with D tentatively TRBD1 (6 bases). CDR1 SGHTA and CDR2 FQGNSA come from the germline V gene. CDR3 length: 15 amino acids. Deletions cut 0 bases from V and 6 bases from J, with 12 bases between. The CDR3 reads CASSLAQGQGQPQHF. The DNA of the CDR3 is TGTGCCAGCAGCTTAGCACAGGGCCAGGGTCAGCCCCAGCATTTT.

This clonotype counts as medium-sized. CDR3 sequence (DNA): TGTGCCAGTAGTATAGCGACAGGGGTGGACTCTGGGGCCAACGTCCTGACTTTC. Translated, it gives CASSIATGVDSGANVLTF. This chain uses TRBV19 with TRBJ2-6; 8 bases align to TRBD1. CDR3 length: 18 residues. The V gene end was trimmed by 1 base and the J gene end by 0 bases; junction bases not matched to a gene: 5. Germline assignment: CDR1 LNHDA and CDR2 SQIVND (reference sequence).

Notes on this clonotype: A much larger clone is a single base away; this may be a read error. This chain connects TRBV6-2 or TRBV6-3 to TRBJ2-2; the match to TRBD1 covers 9 bases. The V gene's germline CDR1 is MNHEY and CDR2 SVGEGT. The CDR3 has 16 residues. CDR3 loop: CAISPQTGGNTGELFF. The CDR3, as DNA: TGTGCCATCAGTCCACAGACAGGGGGAAACACCGGGGAGCTGTTTTTT.